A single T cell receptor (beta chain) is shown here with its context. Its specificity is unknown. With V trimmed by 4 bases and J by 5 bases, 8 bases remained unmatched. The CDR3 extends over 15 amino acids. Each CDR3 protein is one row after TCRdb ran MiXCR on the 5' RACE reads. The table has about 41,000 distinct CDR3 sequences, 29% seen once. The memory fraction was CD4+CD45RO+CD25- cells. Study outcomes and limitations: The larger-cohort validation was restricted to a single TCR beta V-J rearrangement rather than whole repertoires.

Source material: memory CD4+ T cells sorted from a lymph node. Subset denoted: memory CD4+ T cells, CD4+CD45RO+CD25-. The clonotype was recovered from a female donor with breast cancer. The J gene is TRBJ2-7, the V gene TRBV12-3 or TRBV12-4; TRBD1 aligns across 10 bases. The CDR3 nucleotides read TGTGCCAGCAGTTCCCGAGACAGGGGGCCAGACGAGCAGTACTTC. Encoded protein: CASSSRDRGPDEQYF.